This is a list of T cell receptor beta chains from one sample in a study of monozygotic twins with inflammatory bowel disease. TCRdb reanalyzed the 5' RACE reads and collapses them to one entry per CDR3 protein, without DNA. The table for this sample gives roughly 150,000 distinct CDR3 sequences. Input material: blood. The receptor set was obtained from a human donor with ulcerative colitis or Crohn's disease, or a healthy co-twin of an affected twin (not recorded which). Each CDR3 is given with its conserved first and last residue. Part of the rows lack a size; the others show once, few, many or a class for expanded clones.

clone size	J gene	V gene	CDR3 protein
NA	TRBJ2-1	TRBV20-1	CSALSGNEQFF
NA	TRBJ1-1	TRBV4-3	CASSPTNAVNTEAFF
NA	TRBJ2-2	TRBV7-2	CASRGRLAASFELFF
NA	TRBJ1-6	TRBV19	CASSRGQKNSPLHF
NA	TRBJ1-1	TRBV28	CASSLSYRGTEAFF
NA	TRBJ1-2	TRBV12-3/TRBV12-4	CASSLGGPNHIDF
NA	TRBJ2-7	TRBV2	CASRLDGSYEQYF
NA	TRBJ1-1	TRBV6-5	CASSVGGGEVFF
NA	TRBJ1-2	TRBV28	CASSLNGQSYGYTF
NA	TRBJ2-7	TRBV3-1	CASSHRASGRYYEQYF
NA	TRBJ2-2	TRBV7-3	CASSLGFPTGELFF
NA	TRBJ2-2	TRBV20-1	CSASDSGRVTGELFF
NA	TRBJ2-3	TRBV14	CASSQGFTSGSTDTQYF
NA	TRBJ2-7	TRBV18	CASSPLREGTYEQYF
NA	TRBJ1-4	TRBV6-1	CASSEIGGVGTNEKLFF
NA	TRBJ2-2	TRBV29-1	CSVERGQGTGELFF
NA	TRBJ2-7	TRBV5-5	CASSSLQGRPLEQYF
NA	TRBJ2-7	TRBV7-2	CASSRDISFSYEQYF
NA	TRBJ1-4	TRBV6-5	CASSLKGRTNEKLFF
medium-sized	TRBJ2-2	TRBV24-1	CATSQSGPTGELFF
NA	TRBJ1-2	TRBV21-1	CASSKVAGLKTNYGYTF
NA	TRBJ2-7	TRBV15	CATSRDPGLEQYF
NA	TRBJ1-3	TRBV30	CAWSVRQVSGNTIYF
NA	TRBJ2-7	TRBV30	CAWSVRGNEQYF
NA	TRBJ2-1	TRBV18	CASSLLNGEQFF
NA	TRBJ2-1	TRBV30	CAWSGTSGRINEQFF
NA	TRBJ1-5	TRBV28	CASSFVGRGQPQHF
NA	TRBJ1-5	TRBV5-1	CASSEGTLRGNQPQHF
NA	TRBJ2-3	TRBV20-1	CSARVSAGTDTQYF
NA	TRBJ2-2	TRBV9	CASSVASEPNTGELFF
NA	TRBJ1-1	TRBV7-2	CASSLARTGPGEAFF
NA	TRBJ1-1	TRBV5-1	CASSLGGFSEAFF
NA	TRBJ1-1	TRBV12-3/TRBV12-4	CASTPTLGDAEAFF
NA	TRBJ2-3	TRBV5-4	CASSRTSGRTDTQYF
NA	TRBJ1-3	TRBV7-8	CASSFYRGAGNTIYF
NA	TRBJ1-6	TRBV10-3	CAISESDGGFYNSPLHF
NA	TRBJ1-1	TRBV20-1	CSAPRGPQDTEAFF
NA	TRBJ1-1	TRBV6-5	CASSYSPEVRGEAFF
NA	TRBJ1-4	TRBV11-1	CASSLEADEGVPLNEKLFF
NA	TRBJ2-7	TRBV29-1	CSVVEWGTYEQYF
NA	TRBJ2-7	TRBV7-9	CASSLWDRGLHEQYF
NA	TRBJ2-3	TRBV7-9	CASARPYSGRDTQYF
NA	TRBJ1-1	TRBV29-1	CSVEVYRALNTEAFF
NA	TRBJ1-5	TRBV18	CASSRDGDQPQHF
NA	TRBJ2-1	TRBV20-1	CSARRGLAGRNEQFF
NA	TRBJ2-2	TRBV29-1	CSVEFGGTNTGELFF